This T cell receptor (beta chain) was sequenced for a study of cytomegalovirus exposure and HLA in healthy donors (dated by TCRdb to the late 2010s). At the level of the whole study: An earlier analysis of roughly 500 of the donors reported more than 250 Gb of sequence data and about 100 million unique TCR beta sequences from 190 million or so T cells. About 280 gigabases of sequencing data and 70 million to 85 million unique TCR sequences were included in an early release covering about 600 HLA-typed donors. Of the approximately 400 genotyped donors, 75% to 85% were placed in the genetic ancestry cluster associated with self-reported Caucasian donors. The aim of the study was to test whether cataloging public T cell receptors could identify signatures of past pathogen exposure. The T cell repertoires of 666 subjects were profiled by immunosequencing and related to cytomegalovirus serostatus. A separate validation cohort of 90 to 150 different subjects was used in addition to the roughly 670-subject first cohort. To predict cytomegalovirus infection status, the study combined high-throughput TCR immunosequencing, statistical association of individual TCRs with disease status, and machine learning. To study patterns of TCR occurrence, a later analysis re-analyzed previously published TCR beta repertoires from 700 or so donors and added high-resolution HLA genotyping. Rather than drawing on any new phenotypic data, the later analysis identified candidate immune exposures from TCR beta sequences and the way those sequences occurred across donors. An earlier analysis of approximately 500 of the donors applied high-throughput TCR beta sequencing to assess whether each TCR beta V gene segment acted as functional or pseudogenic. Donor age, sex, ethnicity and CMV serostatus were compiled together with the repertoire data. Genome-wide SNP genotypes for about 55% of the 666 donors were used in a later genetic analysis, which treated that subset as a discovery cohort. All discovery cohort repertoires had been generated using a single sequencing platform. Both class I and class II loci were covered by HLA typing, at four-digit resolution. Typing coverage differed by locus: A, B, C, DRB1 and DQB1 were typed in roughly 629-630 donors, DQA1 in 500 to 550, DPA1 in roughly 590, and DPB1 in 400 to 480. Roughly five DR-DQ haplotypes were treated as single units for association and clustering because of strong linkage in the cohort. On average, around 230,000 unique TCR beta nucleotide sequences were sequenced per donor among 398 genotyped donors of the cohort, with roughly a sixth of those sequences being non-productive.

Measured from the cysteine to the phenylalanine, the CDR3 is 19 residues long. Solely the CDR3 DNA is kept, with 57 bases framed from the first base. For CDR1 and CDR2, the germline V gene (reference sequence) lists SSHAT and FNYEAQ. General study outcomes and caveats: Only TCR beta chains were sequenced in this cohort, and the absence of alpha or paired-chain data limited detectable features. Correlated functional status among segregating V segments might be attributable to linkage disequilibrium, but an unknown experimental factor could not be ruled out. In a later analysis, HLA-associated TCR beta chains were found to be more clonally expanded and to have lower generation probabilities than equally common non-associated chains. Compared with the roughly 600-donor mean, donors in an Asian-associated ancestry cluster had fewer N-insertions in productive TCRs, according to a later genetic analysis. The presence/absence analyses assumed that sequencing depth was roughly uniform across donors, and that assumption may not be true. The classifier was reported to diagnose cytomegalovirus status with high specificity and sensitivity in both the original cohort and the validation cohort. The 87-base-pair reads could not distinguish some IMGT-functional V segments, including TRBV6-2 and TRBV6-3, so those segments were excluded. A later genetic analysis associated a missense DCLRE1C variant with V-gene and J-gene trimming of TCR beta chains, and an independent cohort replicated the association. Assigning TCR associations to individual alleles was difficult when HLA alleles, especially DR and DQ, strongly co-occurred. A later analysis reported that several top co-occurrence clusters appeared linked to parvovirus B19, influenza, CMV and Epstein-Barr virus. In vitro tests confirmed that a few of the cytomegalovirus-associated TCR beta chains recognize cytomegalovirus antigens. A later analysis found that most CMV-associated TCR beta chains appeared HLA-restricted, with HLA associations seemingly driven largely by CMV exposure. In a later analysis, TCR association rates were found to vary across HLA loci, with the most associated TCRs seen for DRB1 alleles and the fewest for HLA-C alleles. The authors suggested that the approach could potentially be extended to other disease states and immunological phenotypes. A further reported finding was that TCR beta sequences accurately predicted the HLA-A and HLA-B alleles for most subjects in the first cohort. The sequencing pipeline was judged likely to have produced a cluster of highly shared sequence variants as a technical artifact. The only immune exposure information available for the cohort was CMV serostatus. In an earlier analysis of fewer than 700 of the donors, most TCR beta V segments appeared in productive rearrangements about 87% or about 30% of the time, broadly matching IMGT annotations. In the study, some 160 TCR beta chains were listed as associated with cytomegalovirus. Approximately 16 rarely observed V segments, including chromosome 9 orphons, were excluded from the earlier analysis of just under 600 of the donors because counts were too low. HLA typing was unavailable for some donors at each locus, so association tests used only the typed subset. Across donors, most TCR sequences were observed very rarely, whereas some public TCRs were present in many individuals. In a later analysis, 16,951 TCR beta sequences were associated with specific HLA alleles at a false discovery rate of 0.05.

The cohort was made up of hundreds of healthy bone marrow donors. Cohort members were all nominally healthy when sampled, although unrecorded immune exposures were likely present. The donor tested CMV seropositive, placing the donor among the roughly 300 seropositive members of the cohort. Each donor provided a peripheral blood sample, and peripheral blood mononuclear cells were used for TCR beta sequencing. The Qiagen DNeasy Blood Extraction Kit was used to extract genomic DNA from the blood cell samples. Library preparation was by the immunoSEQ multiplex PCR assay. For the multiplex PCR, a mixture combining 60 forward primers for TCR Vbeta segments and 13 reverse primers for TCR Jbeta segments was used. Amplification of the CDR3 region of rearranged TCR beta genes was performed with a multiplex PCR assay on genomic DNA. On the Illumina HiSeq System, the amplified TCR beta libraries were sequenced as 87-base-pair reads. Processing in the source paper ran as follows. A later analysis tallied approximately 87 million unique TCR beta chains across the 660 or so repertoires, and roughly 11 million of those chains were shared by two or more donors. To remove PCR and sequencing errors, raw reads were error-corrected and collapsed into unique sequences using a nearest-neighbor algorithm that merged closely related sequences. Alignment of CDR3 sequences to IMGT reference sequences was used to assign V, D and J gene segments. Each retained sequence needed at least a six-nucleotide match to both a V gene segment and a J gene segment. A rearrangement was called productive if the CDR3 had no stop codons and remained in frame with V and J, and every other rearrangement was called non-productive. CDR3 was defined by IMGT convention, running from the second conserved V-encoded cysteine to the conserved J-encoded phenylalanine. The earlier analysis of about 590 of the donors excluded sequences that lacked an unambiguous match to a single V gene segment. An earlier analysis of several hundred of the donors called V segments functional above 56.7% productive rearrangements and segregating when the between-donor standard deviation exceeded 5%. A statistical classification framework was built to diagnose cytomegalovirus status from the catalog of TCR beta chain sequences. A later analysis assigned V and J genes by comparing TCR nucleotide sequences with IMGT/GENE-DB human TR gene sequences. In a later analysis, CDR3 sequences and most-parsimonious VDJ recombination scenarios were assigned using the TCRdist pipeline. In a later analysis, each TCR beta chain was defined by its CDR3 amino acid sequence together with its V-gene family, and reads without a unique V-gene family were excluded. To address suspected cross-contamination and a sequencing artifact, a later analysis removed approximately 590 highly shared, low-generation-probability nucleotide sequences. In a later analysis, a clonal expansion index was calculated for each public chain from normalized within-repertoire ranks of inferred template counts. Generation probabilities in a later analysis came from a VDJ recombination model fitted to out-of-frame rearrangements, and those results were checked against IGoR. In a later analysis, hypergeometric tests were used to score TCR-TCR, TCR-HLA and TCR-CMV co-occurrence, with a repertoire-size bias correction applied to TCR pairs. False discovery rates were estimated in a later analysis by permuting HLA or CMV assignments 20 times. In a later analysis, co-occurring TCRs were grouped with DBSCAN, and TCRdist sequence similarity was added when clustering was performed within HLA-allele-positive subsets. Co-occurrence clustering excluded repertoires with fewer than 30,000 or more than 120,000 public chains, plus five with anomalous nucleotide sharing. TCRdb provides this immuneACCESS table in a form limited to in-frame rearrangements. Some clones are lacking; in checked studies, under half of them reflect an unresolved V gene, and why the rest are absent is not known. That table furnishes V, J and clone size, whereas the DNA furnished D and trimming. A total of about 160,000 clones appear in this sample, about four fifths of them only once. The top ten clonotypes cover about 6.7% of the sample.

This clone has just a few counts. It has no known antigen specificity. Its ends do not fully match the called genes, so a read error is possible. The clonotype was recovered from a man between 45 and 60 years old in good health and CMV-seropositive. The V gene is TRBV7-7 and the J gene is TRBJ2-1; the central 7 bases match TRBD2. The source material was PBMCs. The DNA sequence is TGTGCTAGCAGCTTTACGGAGTCCATATGGCTAGCGGTATACAATGAGCAGTTCTTC. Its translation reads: CASSFTESIWLAVYNEQFF.